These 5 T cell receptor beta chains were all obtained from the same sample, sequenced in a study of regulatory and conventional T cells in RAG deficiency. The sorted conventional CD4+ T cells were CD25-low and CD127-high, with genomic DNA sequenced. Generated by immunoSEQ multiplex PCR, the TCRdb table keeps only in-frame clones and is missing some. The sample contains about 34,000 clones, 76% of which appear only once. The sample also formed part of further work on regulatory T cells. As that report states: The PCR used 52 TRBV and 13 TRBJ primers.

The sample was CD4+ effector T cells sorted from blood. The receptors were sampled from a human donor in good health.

The CDR3 region has the DNA TGTGCCAGCAGTGCAAGGACAGTTTCAAACACTGAAGCTTTCTTT. As protein: CASSARTVSNTEAFF. The chain carries TRBV6-1 and TRBJ1-1, with a weak D call TRBD1 (6 bases). Trimming left V 4 bases short and J 2 bases short, with 14 bases between. Germline CDR1 MNHNS, CDR2 SASEGT. This CDR3 contains 15 residues.

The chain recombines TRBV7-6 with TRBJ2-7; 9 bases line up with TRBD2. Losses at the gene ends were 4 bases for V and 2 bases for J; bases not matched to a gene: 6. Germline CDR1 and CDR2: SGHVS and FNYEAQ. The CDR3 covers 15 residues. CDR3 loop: CASSSKTSGAYEQYF. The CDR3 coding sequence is TGTGCCAGCAGCTCAAAGACTAGCGGCGCCTACGAGCAGTACTTC.

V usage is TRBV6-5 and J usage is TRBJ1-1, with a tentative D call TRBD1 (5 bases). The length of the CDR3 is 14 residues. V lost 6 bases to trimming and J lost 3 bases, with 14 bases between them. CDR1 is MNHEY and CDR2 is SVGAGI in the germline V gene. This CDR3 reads CASRAGTSDTEAFF. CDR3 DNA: TGTGCCAGCAGAGCCGGGACGTCGGACACTGAAGCTTTCTTT.

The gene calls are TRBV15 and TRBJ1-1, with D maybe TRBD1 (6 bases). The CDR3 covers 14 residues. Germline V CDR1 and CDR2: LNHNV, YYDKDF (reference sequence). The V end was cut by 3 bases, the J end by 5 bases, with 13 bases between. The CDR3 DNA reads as TGTGCCACCAGCAGGGACCCCCAGGGGACTGAAGCTTTCTTT. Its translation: CATSRDPQGTEAFF. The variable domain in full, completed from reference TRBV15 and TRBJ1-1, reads DAMVIQNPRYQVTQFGKPVTLSCSQTLNHNVMYWYQQKSSQAPKLLFHYYDKDFNNEADTPDNFQSRRPNTSFCFLDIRSPGLGDTAMYLCATSRDPQGTEAFFGQGTRLTVV.

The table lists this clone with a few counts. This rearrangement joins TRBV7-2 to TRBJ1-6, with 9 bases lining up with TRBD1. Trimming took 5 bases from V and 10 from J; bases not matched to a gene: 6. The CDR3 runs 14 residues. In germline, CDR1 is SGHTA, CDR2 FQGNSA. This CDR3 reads CASSLRQGGSPLHF. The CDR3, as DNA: TGTGCCAGCAGCCTTCGACAGGGGGGATCACCCCTCCACTTT.